Each of the 27 T cell receptor beta chains below was sequenced from the same sample in a study of control samples from healthy donors and cancer patients. Profiling relied on immunoSEQ multiplex PCR, and the TCRdb table lists in-frame clones only, not all of them. The data contain around 80,000 clones, 91% of them singletons. The specimen sequenced was blood. These receptors all come from a man aged 50 to 60 in good health.

The V and J genes are TRBV18 and TRBJ1-1; D is undetermined. CDR3 length equals 15 residues. Germline loops: CDR1 KGHSH, CDR2 LQKENI. The germline V and J ends were trimmed by 4 bases and 8 bases, with 20 bases remaining between them. CDR3 sequence reads: CASSREVLLESEAFF. The CDR3 DNA follows: TGTGCCAGCTCACGTGAAGTTCTTTTGGAGTCGGAAGCTTTCTTT.

This chain links TRBV4-1 with TRBJ2-7; D is possibly TRBD1 (5 bases). V lost 0 bases, J lost 4 bases, and 16 bases lay in between. CDR1 and CDR2 from the germline V gene are MGHRA and YSYEKL. The CDR3 extends over 16 amino acids. CDR3 in amino acids: CASSQDGKNRQYEQYF. The CDR3 DNA follows: TGCGCCAGCAGCCAAGATGGGAAGAATCGACAGTACGAGCAGTACTTC.

This clone was counted once. This chain uses TRBV10-3 with TRBJ1-1; D not resolved. Germline CDR1 ENHRY, CDR2 SYGVKD. The V gene lost 4 bases and the J gene lost 4 bases, with 4 bases spanning the gap. This CDR3 region has 11 residues. The CDR3 coding sequence is TGTGCCATCAGTGGGGGCACTGAAGCTTTCTTT. As protein: CAISGGTEAFF.

The V and J genes are TRBV19 and TRBJ1-1; a weak D match, TRBD1 (6 bases). Trimming removed 6 bases from V and 1 base from J, with 12 bases in between. Germline V gene sequence: CDR1 LNHDA, CDR2 SQIVND (reference sequence). The CDR3 has 14 amino acids. Written as DNA, the CDR3 is TGTGCCAGTAGCCACAGGGAAAGGAACACTGAAGCTTTCTTT. Its protein is CASSHRERNTEAFF.

The chain uses TRBV27 and TRBJ2-3; a weak D match, TRBD1 (6 bases). This CDR3 region has 14 residues. V was trimmed by 2 bases and J by 3 bases, leaving 9 bases between them. Germline V lookup: CDR1 MNHEY, CDR2 SMNVEV (reference sequence). CDR3 sequence: CASSLGQGTDTQYF. The CDR3 DNA reads as TGTGCCAGCAGTTTAGGGCAGGGGACAGATACGCAGTATTTT.

The V gene is TRBV7-6, the J gene TRBJ2-1; 8 bases fit TRBD2. The ends lost 5 bases at V and 9 bases at J; junction bases unmatched: 12. CDR1 is SGHVS and CDR2 is FNYEAQ in the germline V gene. The CDR3 is made up of 15 amino acids. The CDR3 DNA is TGTGCCAGCAGCCAGGAGGCGGGGGGTGGCATTGAGCAGTTCTTC. It encodes CASSQEAGGGIEQFF. Supplemented by reference TRBV7-6 and TRBJ2-1, the full variable domain reads GAGVSQSPRYKVTKRGQDVALRCDPISGHVSLYWYRQALGQGPEFLTYFNYEAQQDKSGLPNDRFSAERPEGSISTLTIQRTEQRDSAMYRCASSQEAGGGIEQFFGPGTRLTVL.

This chain joins TRBV7-9 and TRBJ1-2; D unclear. CDR1 and CDR2 (germline): SEHNR, FQNEAQ (reference sequence). The CDR3 is 13 amino acids. Trimming stripped 0 bases from V and 5 bases from J, with 7 bases between. CDR3 loop: CASSLATGYGYTF. Written as DNA, the CDR3 is TGTGCCAGCAGCTTAGCGACGGGTTATGGCTACACCTTC.

This sequence joins TRBV5-1 and TRBJ2-7; 10 nucleotides align to TRBD1. Per the germline V gene, CDR1 is SGHRS and CDR2 is YFSETQ. J lost 5 bases, V lost 3 bases, and 8 bases had no gene match. This CDR3 is built from 15 residues. The CDR3 coding sequence is TGCGCCAGCAGCTACTCGGGACAGGGGTACCACGAGCAGTACTTC. Translating it yields CASSYSGQGYHEQYF.

J is TRBJ2-5 and V is TRBV5-6, with 7 bases identical to TRBD2. This CDR3 contains 16 residues. Unmatched junction bases numbered 13, after V lost 4 bases and J lost 4 bases. Germline V gene data show CDR1 as SGHDT and CDR2 as YYEEEE. The CDR3 spells CASSVPGGGLRETQYF. The CDR3 nucleotides are TGTGCCAGCAGCGTTCCGGGCGGGGGTTTACGAGAGACCCAGTACTTC.

The CDR3 DNA reads TGTGCCAGTAGTATAGAATCTGGGGCCAACGTCCTGACTTTC. Its protein product is CASSIESGANVLTF. This rearrangement joins TRBV19 to TRBJ2-6; the D is unclear. The CDR3 consists of 14 residues. Germline CDR1 is LNHDA and CDR2 is SQIVND (reference sequence). The V gene lost 0 bases and the J gene lost 1 base, with 1 base spanning the gap. Together with reference TRBV19 and TRBJ2-6, the CDR3 gives the full variable domain: DGGITQSPKYLFRKEGQNVTLSCEQNLNHDAMYWYRQDPGQGLRLIYYSQIVNDFQKGDIAEGYSVSREKKESFPLTVTSAQKNPTAFYLCASSIESGANVLTFGAGSRLTVL.

J is TRBJ1-4 and V is TRBV7-2; 8 nucleotides align to TRBD1. The CDR3 extends over 15 amino acids. V was pared by 5 bases and J by 4 bases, with 6 bases of the junction left unmatched. The V gene's germline CDR1 is SGHTA and CDR2 FQGNSA. The CDR3 DNA follows: TGTGCCAGCAGCCCCGGACAGGGTCATAATGAAAAACTGTTTTTT. Translating gives CASSPGQGHNEKLFF.

The chain couples TRBV10-3 to TRBJ2-1; 12 bases align to TRBD2. CDR3 length equals 17 residues. Trimming took 2 bases from V and 0 from J; bases not matched to a gene: 2. Germline V gene data show CDR1 as ENHRY and CDR2 as SYGVKD. Written as DNA, the CDR3 is TGTGCCATCAGTGAGCCTAGCGGGGGGGCCTCCTACAATGAGCAGTTCTTC. This translates into CAISEPSGGASYNEQFF.

CDR3 sequence (DNA): TGTGCCAGCAGTAGACTAGTAAGACAGGGGCCCTACGAGCAGTACTTC. Protein sequence: CASSRLVRQGPYEQYF. The V gene is TRBV27, the J gene TRBJ2-7, with 8 bases matching TRBD1. Per germline, CDR1 MNHEY and CDR2 SMNVEV (reference sequence). The CDR3 spans 16 residues. The V segment lost 5 bases and the J segment 2 bases; nucleotides outside the gene matches: 11.

The CDR3 loop reads CATGEGNTIYF. CDR3 bases: TGTGCGACAGGGGAAGGAAACACCATATATTTT. The rearrangement joins TRBV6-5 to TRBJ1-3; 8 bases fit TRBD1. The CDR3 length is 11 residues. Germline CDR1 and CDR2: MNHEY and SVGAGI.

By share, this clone ranks as medium-sized. The chain has TRBV11-2 and TRBJ2-5; 16 bases line up with TRBD2. There are 17 residues in the CDR3. After removal of 4 bases from V and 4 bases from J, the junction contained 6 bases not matched to a gene. The germline gives CDR1 SGHAT, CDR2 FQNNGV. This CDR3 is CASSSGTSGGAAETQYF. DNA for the CDR3: TGTGCCAGCAGCTCCGGGACTAGCGGGGGGGCCGCAGAGACCCAGTACTTC.

The V call is TRBV7-9, the J call TRBJ1-2, with TRBD1 identical over 8 bases. The CDR3 totals 14 residues. Germline V gene data show CDR1 as SEHNR and CDR2 as FQNEAQ (reference sequence). V shed 2 bases and J 4 bases; nucleotides not matched to a gene: 3. In nucleotides, the CDR3 is TGTGCCAGCAGCTTATCACAGGGGGGCTATGGCTACACCTTC. It yields the protein CASSLSQGGYGYTF.

This chain joins TRBV24-1 and TRBJ2-2; 10 nucleotides align to TRBD2. This CDR3 has 17 residues. Germline values: CDR1 KGHDR, CDR2 SFDVKD. Trimming at V came to 10 bases and at J to 0 bases, leaving 10 bases not matched to a gene. As DNA, the CDR3 is TGTGCCACAACAGCAGAGCGGGGGGGGCCGAACACCGGGGAGCTGTTTTTT. Translating it yields CATTAERGGPNTGELFF.

This chain links TRBV18 with TRBJ1-2; D unresolved. CDR3 length equals 17 residues. Germline CDR1 is KGHSH and CDR2 is LQKENI. With 4 bases removed from V and 1 base from J, the gap between germline ends came to 19 bases. CDR3 in amino acids: CASSLEPQEVLNYGYTF. CDR3 nucleotide sequence: TGTGCCAGCTCACTTGAACCTCAGGAGGTCCTTAACTATGGCTACACCTTC.

J is TRBJ1-1 and V is TRBV2; a possible D gene is TRBD1 (5 bases). Germline V CDR1 and CDR2: SNHLY, FYNNEI. The CDR3 is 12 amino acids. Deletions cut 2 bases from V and 10 bases from J, with 11 bases between. The CDR3 DNA reads as TGTGCCAGCAGTGAACGGGCCGGGGGAGCTTTCTTT. Its translation: CASSERAGGAFF.

The rearrangement links TRBV12-3 or TRBV12-4 to TRBJ2-7; 8 bases fit TRBD1. The CDR3 runs 13 residues. Trimming at V came to 6 bases and at J to 3 bases, leaving 4 bases not matched to a gene. Written as DNA, the CDR3 is TGTGCCAGCAGCATAACAGGGGGCTACGAGCAGTACTTC. Translating gives CASSITGGYEQYF.

The chain is built from TRBV10-3 and TRBJ1-1; the match to TRBD1 covers 7 bases. Germline V gene lookup returns CDR1 ENHRY and CDR2 SYGVKD. With V trimmed by 2 bases and J by 0 bases, 3 bases remained unmatched. This CDR3 contains 15 residues. The CDR3 DNA is TGTGCCATCAGTGAGCGGCAGGGGGTGAACACTGAAGCTTTCTTT. Translating it yields CAISERQGVNTEAFF.

This chain uses TRBV12-5 with TRBJ1-5, with 10 bases that match TRBD1. Germline CDR1 reads LGHNT; CDR2 reads FRNRAP. The CDR3 contains 15 residues. J was trimmed by 5 bases and V by 1 base; bases with no gene match: 2. CDR3 sequence reads: CASGLGGQGDQPQHF. CDR3 DNA sequence: TGTGCTAGTGGTTTGGGTGGACAGGGGGATCAGCCCCAGCATTTT.

This rearrangement joins TRBV9 to TRBJ1-2, with a weak D call TRBD1 (5 bases). Germline loops: CDR1 SGDLS, CDR2 YYNGEE. The CDR3 spans 13 residues. V dropped 2 bases and J dropped 3 bases, with 8 bases sitting between them. The CDR3 reads CASSVTGYYGYTF. CDR3 DNA: TGTGCCAGCAGCGTCACAGGCTACTATGGCTACACCTTC.

V usage is TRBV1 and J usage is TRBJ2-7; the table names TRBD2, a call not compared with the DNA. TRBV1 is termed a pseudogene. The CDR3 sequence is 16 residues long. The CDR3 DNA is TGCACCAGCAGTCTTACTAGCGGGGTTAGCTCCTACGAGCAGTACTTC. Encoded protein: CTSSLTSGVSSYEQYF.

V usage is TRBV6-5 and J usage is TRBJ1-5; TRBD1 might be the D (6 bases). V was trimmed by 7 bases and J by 5 bases, leaving 18 bases between them. There are 15 residues in the CDR3. In germline, CDR1 is MNHEY, CDR2 SVGAGI. The CDR3 region has the DNA TGTGCCAGCACCTTCAGGGGTACGGCGGATCAGCCCCAGCATTTT. Its translation: CASTFRGTADQPQHF.

The J gene is TRBJ1-2, the V gene TRBV5-4; no clear D gene. V was trimmed by 4 bases and J by 0 bases, leaving 16 bases between them. CDR1 and CDR2 (germline): SGHNT, YYREEE (reference sequence). The CDR3 extends over 16 amino acids. The CDR3 DNA sequence: TGTGCCAGCAGCCCTTTGCGAGGGTCGACTAACTATGGCTACACCTTC. This sequence encodes CASSPLRGSTNYGYTF.

The chain is built from TRBV10-1 and TRBJ1-5; a weak D match, TRBD1 (6 bases). V shed 7 bases and J shed 1 base, with 11 bases lying between them. The germline CDR1 and CDR2 sequences are WNHNN and SYGVQD (reference sequence). The CDR3 covers 14 residues. Here the CDR3 DNA reads TGCGCCAGCAACAATACAGGGAGCAATCAGCCCCAGCATTTT. Its protein product is CASNNTGSNQPQHF.